Presented here are 30 T cell receptor beta chains from one specimen sequenced in a study of response to subunit inactivated influenza vaccine (dated by TCRdb to between 2018 and 2020). To prepare the library, RT-PCR was applied. TCRdb records Illumina HiSeq 2500 as the sequencer. The public sequencing data were trimmed at Q25 with fastp and processed into clonotypes with MiXCR by TCRdb, which kept only in-frame beta chains. Identical CDR3 proteins give one entry, which carries the most common genes and DNA. The sample includes about 500,000 distinct CDR3 sequences, with 15% to 20% observed a single time. The ten top clones hold approximately 3% of the sample. The source material was CD4+ T cells sorted from PBMCs, sampled 23 months after vaccination. Every receptor here comes from a man in his fifties or sixties who received an inactivated influenza vaccine. Donor details come from another sample of the same person, matched by shared clones.

This clonotype was observed many times. Mismatch with germline at one junction end may stem from a read error. This sequence joins TRBV5-1 and TRBJ2-5; D may match TRBD1 or TRBD2 (5 bases each). CDR1 and CDR2 from the germline V gene are SGHRS and YFSETQ. The CDR3 runs 15 residues. The CDR3 DNA reads as TGTGCTAGCAGCTTAGGGACCGGACCGCAAGAGACCCAGTACTTC. Its translation is CASSLGTGPQETQYF. The full variable domain, with the rest looked up from reference TRBV5-1 and TRBJ2-5, is KAGVTQTPRYLIKTRGQQVTLSCSPISGHRSVSWYQQTPGQGLQFLFEYFSETQRNKGNFPGRFSGRQFSNSRSEMNVSTLELGDSALYLCASSLGTGPQETQYFGPGTRLLVL.

The table lists this clonotype with a few counts. The J gene is TRBJ2-1, the V gene TRBV11-2, with a weak D call TRBD1 (6 bases). Germline CDR1 reads SGHAT; CDR2 reads FQNNGV. The germline V and J ends were trimmed by 6 bases and 7 bases, with 16 bases remaining between them. The CDR3 contains 14 residues. The DNA of the CDR3 is TGTGCCAGCAGTCCATTGACTACAGGGAATGAGCAGTTCTTC. Amino acid sequence: CASSPLTTGNEQFF.

In this sample, this clonotype turned up once. The CDR3 DNA follows: TGTGCCAGCAGCAAGGGACAGGGGTATGATTCACCCCTCCACTTT. As protein: CASSKGQGYDSPLHF. V and J are TRBV6-1 and TRBJ1-6, with 10 bases fitting TRBD1. The CDR3 loop spans 15 amino acids. V was pared by 6 bases and J by 8 bases, with 7 bases of the junction left unmatched. The germline V gene encodes CDR1 MNHNS and CDR2 SASEGT.

V is TRBV12-3 or TRBV12-4 and J is TRBJ2-1; TRBD2 matches 13 bases. Trimming cost V 2 bases and J 3 bases; bases outside gene matches: 4. The CDR3 length is 17 residues. DNA for the CDR3: TGTGCCAGCAGTTTATTGGGACTAGCGGGAATCTACAATGAGCAGTTCTTC. It specifies CASSLLGLAGIYNEQFF.

Ten or more counts support this clonotype. The rearrangement links TRBV29-1 to TRBJ2-5, with D perhaps matching TRBD2 (7 bases). Germline V gives CDR1 SQVTM, CDR2 ANQGSEA. V was clipped by 2 bases and J by 4 bases, with 8 bases between them. The CDR3 is 12 residues long. In DNA, the CDR3 is TGCAGCGTTGAAAGGGGGGGAGAGACCCAGTACTTC. This translates into CSVERGGETQYF.

This clonotype was detected a few times. The gene calls are TRBV4-3 and TRBJ1-1; 10 bases map to TRBD1. This CDR3 has 15 residues. Trimming at V came to 4 bases and at J to 4 bases, leaving 6 bases not matched to a gene. The V gene's germline CDR1 is LGHNA and CDR2 YSLEER. Here the CDR3 reads CASSPRDRGGTEAFF. CDR3 nucleotides: TGCGCCAGCAGCCCCCGGGACAGGGGAGGCACTGAAGCTTTCTTT.

The CDR3 loop reads CASSNQNSYEQYF. The CDR3 DNA follows: TGTGCCAGCAGCAATCAGAACTCCTACGAGCAGTACTTC. The genes are TRBV9 and TRBJ2-7, with unresolved D. Trimming took 4 bases from V and 0 from J, leaving 8 bases between them. CDR1 and CDR2 (germline): SGDLS, YYNGEE. CDR3 length equals 13 residues.

This clonotype was found a few times. The chain recombines TRBV20-1 with TRBJ1-6; a weak D match, TRBD1 (5 bases). The CDR3 spans 13 residues. Germline CDR1 reads DFQATT; CDR2 reads SNEGSKA (reference sequence). V lost 5 bases and J lost 5, with 10 bases in between. The CDR3 loop is CSAQTVNNSPLHF. In DNA form, the CDR3 reads TGCAGTGCTCAGACAGTAAATAATTCACCCCTCCACTTT.

This clonotype was observed a few times. The chain links TRBV20-1 to TRBJ2-1; D is unresolved. Trimming stripped 5 bases from V and 1 base from J, with 12 bases between. The CDR3 covers 14 residues. Germline V gene sequence: CDR1 DFQATT, CDR2 SNEGSKA (reference sequence). The CDR3 loop is CSAGPAASYNEQFF. The DNA of the CDR3 is TGCAGTGCTGGCCCCGCCGCGTCCTACAATGAGCAGTTCTTC.

This sequence joins TRBV4-2 and TRBJ1-2; 10 nucleotides line up with TRBD1. The CDR3 contains 15 residues. CDR1 is LGHNA and CDR2 is YNFKEQ in the germline V gene. V was pared by 5 bases and J by 8 bases, with 11 bases of the junction left unmatched. The CDR3: CASSGYAGTGDGYTF. In DNA form, the CDR3 reads TGTGCCAGCAGCGGATATGCCGGGACAGGGGACGGCTACACCTTC.

This clonotype was detected ten times or more. CDR3 sequence (DNA): TGTGCCATCAGTGAAGAGGGAGGGAGAGGCTACGAGCAGTACTTC. Amino acids: CAISEEGGRGYEQYF. This chain uses TRBV10-3 with TRBJ2-7; TRBD2 matches 7 bases. V lost 3 bases and J lost 3; bases outside the gene matches: 8. The CDR3 contains 15 residues. The germline V gene encodes CDR1 ENHRY and CDR2 SYGVKD.

This chain links TRBV20-1 with TRBJ2-2, with 8 bases matching TRBD1. Trimming cost V 7 bases and J 4 bases; bases outside gene matches: 5. CDR1 and CDR2 from the germline V gene are DFQATT and SNEGSKA (reference sequence). The CDR3 spans 13 residues. The CDR3 protein is CSGGQALTGELFF. CDR3 in DNA: TGCAGTGGGGGACAGGCCCTCACCGGGGAGCTGTTTTTT.

This clonotype was counted a few times. J is TRBJ2-5 and V is TRBV4-3; no clear D gene. Germline assignment: CDR1 LGHNA and CDR2 YSLEER. V was trimmed by 9 bases and J by 4 bases, leaving 15 bases between them. This CDR3 has 13 amino acids. The DNA for the CDR3 is TGCGCCAGGGGGATCAGGTATTCAGAGACCCAGTACTTC. Translated, it gives CARGIRYSETQYF.

The chain has TRBV7-3 and TRBJ1-5; D is undetermined. Trimming took 10 bases from V and 5 from J, leaving 15 bases between them. This CDR3 spans 13 amino acids. Germline CDR1 is SGHTA and CDR2 is FQGTGA. This chain's CDR3 is CATSEGPDQPQHF. The CDR3 nucleotides read TGTGCCACCTCCGAGGGCCCAGATCAGCCCCAGCATTTT.

The chain employs TRBV7-9 and TRBJ2-2, with D uncertain. Germline V gene sequence: CDR1 SEHNR, CDR2 FQNEAQ (reference sequence). The CDR3 is made up of 15 amino acids. V lost 5 bases to trimming and J lost 2 bases, with 12 bases between them. The CDR3: CASSPSLVNTGELFF. In DNA form, the CDR3 reads TGTGCCAGCAGCCCGAGTCTGGTTAACACCGGGGAGCTGTTTTTT. Using reference TRBV7-9 and TRBJ2-2 for the parts outside the CDR3, the full variable domain is DTGVSQNPRHKITKRGQNVTFRCDPISEHNRLYWYRQTLGQGPEFLTYFQNEAQLEKSRLLSDRFSAERPKGSFSTLEIQRTEQGDSAMYLCASSPSLVNTGELFFGEGSRLTVL.

This clonotype was recorded at least ten times. The chain uses TRBV5-1 and TRBJ2-5, with D perhaps TRBD1 or TRBD2 (7 bases each). Germline CDR1 and CDR2: SGHRS and YFSETQ. V shed 0 bases and J shed 2 bases, with 11 bases lying between them. This CDR3 contains 15 residues. The CDR3 nucleotides read TGCGCCAGCAGCTTGGCCCAGGGGGGGCAAGAGACCCAGTACTTC. This codes for CASSLAQGGQETQYF.

This clonotype occurred once. The genes are TRBV20-1 and TRBJ2-3; 7 nucleotides line up with TRBD2. The CDR3 extends over 12 amino acids. The germline V gene has CDR1 DFQATT and CDR2 SNEGSKA (reference sequence). The V and J ends lost 6 bases and 9 bases, in that order; junction bases with no gene match: 9. CDR3 bases: TGCAGTGCAAAAATGGGGGGGTACACGCAGTATTTT. Translated: CSAKMGGYTQYF.

The genes are TRBV20-1 and TRBJ2-5; the match to TRBD2 covers 8 bases. Germline values: CDR1 DFQATT, CDR2 SNEGSKA (reference sequence). The CDR3 has 18 amino acids. Trimming took 2 bases from V and 4 from J; bases not matched to a gene: 18. The CDR3 spells CSARSLVGKREKGETQYF. CDR3 DNA: TGCAGTGCTAGAAGTTTAGTGGGGAAGCGGGAGAAGGGAGAGACCCAGTACTTC.

This clonotype turned up a few times. The CDR3 nucleotides are TGTGCCAGCAGGAGCGGACTCGAGGATGGCTACACCTTC. Its protein product is CASRSGLEDGYTF. This chain joins TRBV28 and TRBJ1-2, with D unresolved. CDR3 size: 13 residues. The V end lost 6 bases, the J end lost 6 bases, and 14 bases lay between the germline ends. Germline V CDR1 and CDR2: MDHEN, SYDVKM.

This clonotype came up a few times. This rearrangement joins TRBV29-1 to TRBJ2-7, with 9 bases identical to TRBD2. V lost 7 bases, J lost 1 base, and 11 bases stayed unmatched. The CDR3 consists of 15 residues. Per germline, CDR1 SQVTM and CDR2 ANQGSEA. CDR3 residues: CSAILTSGKSYEQYF. The CDR3 coding sequence is TGCAGCGCAATTTTGACTAGCGGAAAATCCTACGAGCAGTACTTC.

The J gene is TRBJ2-7, the V gene TRBV29-1; 13 bases are shared with TRBD2. Looked up from germline, CDR1 is SQVTM and CDR2 is ANQGSEA. The CDR3 runs 17 residues. J gave up 1 base and V 6 bases, and 12 bases lay outside the gene matches. The CDR3 DNA is TGCAGCGTAGCCGGGACTAGCGGGGACCGGGGATCCTACGAGCAGTACTTC. Protein sequence: CSVAGTSGDRGSYEQYF.

The chain joins TRBV5-1 to TRBJ2-7; D possibly corresponds to TRBD1 (6 bases). There are 15 residues in the CDR3. Germline CDR1 is SGHRS and CDR2 is YFSETQ. Between the trimmed V and J ends, which lost 2 bases and 5 bases, there was a span of 17 bases. CDR3: CASSFRGLAPHEQYF. The CDR3 region has the DNA TGCGCCAGCAGCTTCAGGGGCCTAGCCCCCCACGAGCAGTACTTC.

This clonotype was seen many times. The J gene is TRBJ1-6, the V gene TRBV6-5; D ambiguous. CDR3 length: 15 residues. V lost 0 bases and J 4 bases, leaving 7 bases between the germline ends. Germline V gene data show CDR1 as MNHEY and CDR2 as SVGAGI. CDR3 sequence reads: CASSYSGSYNSPLHF. CDR3 bases: TGTGCCAGCAGTTACTCGGGCAGTTATAATTCACCCCTCCACTTT.

This clonotype was counted between two and nine times. The CDR3 spells CASSLETGTSGANVLTF. Here the CDR3 DNA reads TGTGCCAGCAGCTTAGAGACAGGTACCTCTGGGGCCAACGTCCTGACTTTC. The chain combines TRBV2 with TRBJ2-6, with D perhaps matching TRBD1 (6 bases). The CDR3 loop spans 17 amino acids. V lost 6 bases to trimming and J lost 0 bases, with 15 bases between them. CDR1 SNHLY and CDR2 FYNNEI come from the germline V gene.

This clonotype was found a few times. V is TRBV9 and J is TRBJ2-5; 8 bases align to TRBD2. The CDR3 runs 13 residues. CDR1 is SGDLS and CDR2 is YYNGEE in the germline V gene. V lost 7 bases, J lost 4 bases, and 6 bases stayed unmatched. CDR3 bases: TGTGCCAGCGGTGCGGGAGGATTAGAGACCCAGTACTTC. It yields the protein CASGAGGLETQYF.

The table lists this clonotype with a count of one. CDR3 nucleotide sequence: TGTGCCAGCAGAGACGACAGGAACATGAACACTGAAGCTTTCTTT. Translating it yields CASRDDRNMNTEAFF. The chain links TRBV11-1 to TRBJ1-1, with D perhaps TRBD1 (6 bases). Trimming stripped 6 bases from V and 0 bases from J, with 14 bases between. CDR1 and CDR2 from the germline V gene are SGHAT and FQDESV (reference sequence). The CDR3 consists of 15 residues. The full variable domain, with the rest looked up from reference TRBV11-1 and TRBJ1-1, is EAEVAQSPRYKITEKSQAVAFWCDPISGHATLYWYRQILGQGPELLVQFQDESVVDDSQLPKDRFSAERLKGVDSTLKIQPAELGDSAMYLCASRDDRNMNTEAFFGQGTRLTVV.

The genes are TRBV24-1 and TRBJ2-1; D ambiguous. Germline CDR1 KGHDR, CDR2 SFDVKD. The V end was cut by 1 base, the J end by 8 bases, with 8 bases between. The CDR3 has 13 amino acids. CDR3 DNA sequence: TGTGCCACCAGTGATTTTCTCGAGGATGAGCAGTTCTTC. This encodes CATSDFLEDEQFF.

This clonotype was recorded a few times. This chain links TRBV27 with TRBJ2-1; 14 nucleotides agree with TRBD2. This CDR3 comprises 16 residues. CDR1 is MNHEY, CDR2 SMNVEV, per germline (reference sequence). V shed 8 bases, J shed 6 bases, and the junction held 9 bases outside the gene matches. The CDR3 region has the DNA TGTGCCAGCCGGACTAGCGGGGGGAATCCCTCCAATGAGCAGTTCTTC. This gives the protein CASRTSGGNPSNEQFF.

This clonotype was seen a handful of times. The CDR3 reads CSAIKTGRSNYGYTF. The CDR3 DNA reads TGCAGTGCTATCAAGACAGGGCGCTCAAACTATGGCTACACCTTC. The chain carries TRBV20-1 and TRBJ1-2, with 7 bases that match TRBD1. Germline V gene data show CDR1 as DFQATT and CDR2 as SNEGSKA (reference sequence). The J segment lost 2 bases and the V segment lost 4 bases, leaving 10 bases of the junction unmatched. The CDR3 is 15 residues long.

The J gene is TRBJ1-1, the V gene TRBV5-1; 8 bases line up with TRBD1. The J segment lost 1 base and the V segment lost 4 bases, leaving 6 bases of the junction unmatched. The germline V gene has CDR1 SGHRS and CDR2 YFSETQ. The CDR3 consists of 15 residues. The CDR3 DNA reads TGCGCCAGCAGCATGGACAGGGCGGCGAACACTGAAGCTTTCTTT. Protein: CASSMDRAANTEAFF.